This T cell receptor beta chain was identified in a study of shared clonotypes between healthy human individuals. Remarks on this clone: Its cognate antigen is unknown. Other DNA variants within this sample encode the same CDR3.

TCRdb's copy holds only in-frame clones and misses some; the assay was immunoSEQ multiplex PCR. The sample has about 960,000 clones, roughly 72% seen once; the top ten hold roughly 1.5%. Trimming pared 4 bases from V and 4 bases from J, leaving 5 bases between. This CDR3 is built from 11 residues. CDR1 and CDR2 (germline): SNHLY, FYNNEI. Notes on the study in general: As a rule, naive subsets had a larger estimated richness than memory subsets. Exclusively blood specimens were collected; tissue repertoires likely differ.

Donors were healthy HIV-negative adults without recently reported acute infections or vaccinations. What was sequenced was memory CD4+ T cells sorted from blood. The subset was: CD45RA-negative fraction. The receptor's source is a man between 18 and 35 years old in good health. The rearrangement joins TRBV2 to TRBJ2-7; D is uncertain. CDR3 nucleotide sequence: TGTGCCAGCAGTGGGGCGTACGAGCAGTACTTC. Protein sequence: CASSGAYEQYF.